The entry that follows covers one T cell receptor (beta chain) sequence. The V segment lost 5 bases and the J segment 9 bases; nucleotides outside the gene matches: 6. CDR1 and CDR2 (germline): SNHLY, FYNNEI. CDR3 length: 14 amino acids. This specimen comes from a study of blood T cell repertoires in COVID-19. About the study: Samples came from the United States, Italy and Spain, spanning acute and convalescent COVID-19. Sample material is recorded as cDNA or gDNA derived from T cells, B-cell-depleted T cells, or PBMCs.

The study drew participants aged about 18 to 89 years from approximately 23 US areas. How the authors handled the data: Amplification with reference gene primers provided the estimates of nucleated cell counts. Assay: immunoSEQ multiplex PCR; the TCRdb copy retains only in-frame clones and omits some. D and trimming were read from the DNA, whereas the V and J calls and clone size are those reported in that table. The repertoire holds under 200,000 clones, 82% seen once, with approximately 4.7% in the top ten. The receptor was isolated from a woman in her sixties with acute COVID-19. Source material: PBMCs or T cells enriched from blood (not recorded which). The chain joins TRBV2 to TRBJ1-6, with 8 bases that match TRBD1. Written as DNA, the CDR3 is TGTGCCAGCAGTCCGGACAGGGCAGGTTCACCCCTCCACTTT. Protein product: CASSPDRAGSPLHF.